The 31 T cell receptor beta chains below all came from one sample that was sequenced in a study of T cells in women clearing cervical HPV infection. Repertoires were generated with immunoSEQ multiplex PCR, while TCRdb's copy carries only in-frame clones and drops some. The sample features approximately 38,000 clones, with under 8.5% in its top ten. The sample comprised blood buffy coat. The receptors here all came from a woman aged 18 to 75 with a cervical HPV16 infection that either progressed to CIN3+ or cleared (not recorded which).

A remark on this clone: From the germline J gene comes the end of the CDR3, since the read stops 3 residues before it. This chain connects TRBV20-1 to TRBJ2-3, with 7 bases fitting TRBD1. Unmatched junction bases numbered 5, after V lost 5 bases and J lost 3 bases. Germline V gene sequence: CDR1 DFQATT, CDR2 SNEGSKA (reference sequence). This CDR3 has 13 amino acids. This CDR3 reads CSALQGYTDTQYF. The DNA read from the CDR3 is TGCAGTGCTCTACAGGGGTATACAGATACG.

Turning to this clone: The CDR3 goes on 3 residues after the read ends, and that part is filled in from the germline J gene. The chain combines TRBV20-1 with TRBJ2-3; 7 bases match TRBD1. After removal of 4 bases from V and 4 bases from J, the junction contained 8 bases not matched to a gene. Germline V gene data show CDR1 as DFQATT and CDR2 as SNEGSKA (reference sequence). This CDR3 spans 14 amino acids. The CDR3 bases that were read are TGCAGTGCTAATCCCCCTACAGGGGCAGATACG. Translated, it gives CSANPPTGADT. The whole CDR3 sequence is CSANPPTGADTQYF.

With regard to this clone: The read ends 3 residues early relative to the CDR3; the germline J gene fills the gap. This rearrangement joins TRBV18 to TRBJ2-4; D could derive from TRBD1 or TRBD2 (5 bases each). The germline V gene encodes CDR1 KGHSH and CDR2 LQKENI. The CDR3 is 14 residues long. Trimming cost V 5 bases and J 3 bases, with 11 bases left between them. CDR3 DNA, as far as it was read: TGTGCCAGCTCAGATAAGGGGAGCAAAAACATT. This sequence encodes CASSDKGSKNI. The CDR3 in full is CASSDKGSKNIQYF.

In the case of this clone: Compared with germline, one end of the junction differs, possibly owing to a read error. The CDR3 bases that were read are TGCGCCAGCAGCCAAGGGAGGAGGGGAACTAATGAAAAA. Its translation: CASSQGRRGTNEK. In full, the CDR3 is CASSQGRRGTNEKLFF. The V and J genes are TRBV4-2 and TRBJ1-4; a weak D match, TRBD1 (5 bases). Read data end 3 residues before the CDR3 end; the end is taken from the germline J gene. From germline, CDR1 is LGHNA and CDR2 YNFKEQ. CDR3 size: 16 residues.

Comment on this clone: Sequencing ends 3 residues short of the CDR3 end; the germline J gene provides the rest. The chain is built from TRBV30 and TRBJ1-1; D is undetermined. Germline V lookup: CDR1 GTSNPN, CDR2 SVGIG (reference sequence). This CDR3 has 12 amino acids. The V gene lost 2 bases and the J gene lost 3 bases, with 7 bases spanning the gap. CDR3 DNA (partial): TGTGCCTGGAGTCGAAGGCACACTGAA. Translating gives CAWSRRHTE. The complete CDR3 protein is CAWSRRHTEAFF. The full variable domain, in which reference TRBV30 and TRBJ1-1 provide the parts outside the CDR3, is SQTIHQWPATLVQPVGSPLSLECTVEGTSNPNLYWYRQAAGRGLQLLFYSVGIGQISSEVPQNLSASRPQDRQFILSSKKLLLSDSGFYLCAWSRRHTEAFFGQGTRLTVV.

About this clone itself: The CDR3 end is not reached by the read, which stops 3 residues before it; the germline J gene fills it in. The chain carries TRBV6-2 or TRBV6-3 and TRBJ2-5, with a weak D call TRBD1 (5 bases). This CDR3 comprises 15 residues. V was trimmed by 2 bases and J by 4 bases, leaving 14 bases between them. The germline V gene has CDR1 MNHEY and CDR2 SVGEGT. The CDR3 sequence: CASSYEGAERETQYF. CDR3 DNA (partial): TGTGCCAGCAGTTACGAAGGGGCAGAAAGAGAGACC.

As regards this clone: The CDR3 extends 3 residues past the end of the read, so its final part is completed from the germline J gene. The chain is built from TRBV5-1 and TRBJ1-2; 9 bases are a match to TRBD1. This CDR3 is 15 amino acids long. The germline CDR1 and CDR2 sequences are SGHRS and YFSETQ. The DNA read from the CDR3 is TGCGCCAGCAGACAAGAATCAATACAGGGGGCAAGC. Encoded protein: CASRQESIQGAS. In full, the CDR3 reads CASRQESIQGASYTF.

Comments on this clone: The CDR3 is cut off 3 residues early in the read; its end comes from the germline J gene. V and J are TRBV20-1 and TRBJ1-2; no firm D call. The CDR3 loop spans 16 amino acids. Per germline, CDR1 DFQATT and CDR2 SNEGSKA (reference sequence). V lost 2 bases and J lost 6, with 22 bases in between. Incomplete CDR3 DNA: TGCAGTGCTAGATTCGCTTCCGGCTCGACTAGGAATGGC. As protein: CSARFASGSTRNG. The entire CDR3 reads CSARFASGSTRNGYTF.

About this clone: The DNA ends 3 residues before the CDR3 does, and the rest of the CDR3 is filled in from the germline J gene. This chain links TRBV6-2 or TRBV6-3 with TRBJ2-7; maybe TRBD1 (5 bases). Per germline, CDR1 MNHEY and CDR2 SVGEGT. The CDR3 is 13 residues long. V lost 8 bases and J lost 6, with 17 bases in between. The sequenced part of the CDR3 DNA is TGTGCCAGCGGGAAGCAGGGTGGGCGCGAG. Protein: CASGKQGGRE. The entire CDR3 protein reads CASGKQGGREQYF.

In the case of this clone: The read ends 3 residues early relative to the CDR3; the germline J gene fills the gap. This chain connects TRBV7-2 to TRBJ1-2; 12 bases are shared with TRBD1. Germline values: CDR1 SGHTA, CDR2 FQGNSA. The CDR3 length is 15 residues. The CDR3 is CASSPGDRGLDDYTF. Partial CDR3 DNA: TGTGCCAGCAGCCCAGGGGACAGGGGGCTTGACGAC. Based on the CDR3 plus reference TRBV7-2 and TRBJ1-2, the full variable domain is GAGVSQSPSNKVTEKGKDVELRCDPISGHTALYWYRQSLGQGLEFLIYFQGNSAPDKSGLPSDRFSAERTGGSVSTLTIQRTQQEDSAVYLCASSPGDRGLDDYTFGSGTRLTVV.

Notes on this clone: The read finishes 3 residues shy of the CDR3 end, and the germline J gene is used to complete it. The chain employs TRBV11-2 and TRBJ1-5; 8 nucleotides line up with TRBD1. The V segment lost 4 bases and the J segment 3 bases; nucleotides outside the gene matches: 5. Per the germline V gene, CDR1 is SGHAT and CDR2 is FQNNGV. This CDR3 is built from 15 residues. CDR3 amino acids: CASSSQGAPNQPQHF. The part of the CDR3 DNA that was read is TGTGCCAGCAGCTCCCAGGGGGCCCCCAATCAGCCC.

Concerning this clone itself: Coverage ceases 3 residues before the CDR3 finishes, and the germline J gene fills in the end. The genes are TRBV5-3 and TRBJ1-4; TRBD1 matches at 8 bases. TRBV5-3 is recorded as an ORF, its role being uncertain. The CDR3 length is 16 residues. CDR3 in amino acids: CARSLRQGTGNSPLFF. Partial CDR3 DNA: TGTGCCAGAAGCTTGCGACAGGGGACGGGGAATTCACCA.

For this clone: The CDR3 goes on 3 residues after the read ends, and that part is filled in from the germline J gene. V usage is TRBV12-3 or TRBV12-4 and J usage is TRBJ2-2; D is possibly TRBD2 (6 bases). Trimming shortened V by 8 bases and J by 7 bases, and 17 bases separated the two germline ends. The CDR3 extends over 14 amino acids. The CDR3 loop is CASSLRAGLGELFF. Partial CDR3 DNA: TGTGCCAGCTCACTCAGAGCGGGCCTCGGGGAG.

The sequenced CDR3 bases are TGTGCCTGGGGCACCGACAATCAGCCC. Its translation: CAWGTDNQP. The whole CDR3 sequence is CAWGTDNQPQHF. The chain recombines TRBV30 with TRBJ1-5; unclear D gene. Read coverage stops 3 residues before the CDR3 terminus; the germline J gene supplies the remainder. With 5 bases removed from V and 3 bases from J, the gap between germline ends came to 8 bases. Germline V gene data show CDR1 as GTSNPN and CDR2 as SVGIG (reference sequence). The CDR3 spans 12 residues.

Regarding this clone: The DNA ends 3 residues before the CDR3 does, and the rest of the CDR3 is filled in from the germline J gene. This chain links TRBV19 with TRBJ1-2; D is unclear. The CDR3 is made up of 13 amino acids. Per the germline V gene, CDR1 is LNHDA and CDR2 is SQIVND (reference sequence). The CDR3: CASSKGPYNDYTF. The CDR3 bases that were read are TGTGCCAGTAGCAAGGGTCCCTACAATGAC. Filled out from reference TRBV19 and TRBJ1-2, the complete variable domain reads DGGITQSPKYLFRKEGQNVTLSCEQNLNHDAMYWYRQDPGQGLRLIYYSQIVNDFQKGDIAEGYSVSREKKESFPLTVTSAQKNPTAFYLCASSKGPYNDYTFGSGTRLTVV.

The CDR3 spells CSVEGTGEKLFF. The sequenced part of the CDR3 DNA is TGCAGCGTTGAAGGGACAGGAGAAAAG. The V and J genes are TRBV29-1 and TRBJ2-2, with 7 bases aligning to TRBD1. The read halts 3 residues ahead of the CDR3 end, with the missing end drawn from the germline J gene. The CDR3 contains 12 residues. Germline V gene data show CDR1 as SQVTM and CDR2 as ANQGSEA.

Comment on this clone: The CDR3 end falls 3 residues outside the read, so it is completed with the germline J gene. The rearrangement uses TRBV20-1 and TRBJ2-1; no clear D. The V end was cut by 4 bases, the J end by 5 bases, with 6 bases between. The CDR3 spans 11 residues. CDR1 and CDR2 from the germline V gene are DFQATT and SNEGSKA (reference sequence). CDR3: CSATRNNEQFF. The sequenced CDR3 bases are TGCAGTGCTACTAGAAACAATGAG.

A remark on this clone: The read gets to within 3 residues of the CDR3 end, and the germline J gene fills in the rest. The gene calls are TRBV2 and TRBJ2-4; no firm D call. The germline CDR1 and CDR2 sequences are SNHLY and FYNNEI. V was trimmed by 3 bases and J by 0 bases, leaving 9 bases between them. This CDR3 comprises 15 residues. The DNA read from the CDR3 is TGTGCCAGCAGTGATGGCGGATCAGCCAAAAACATT. Translating gives CASSDGGSAKNI. The full CDR3 protein is CASSDGGSAKNIQYF. Full variable domain (remainder filled in from reference TRBV2 and TRBJ2-4): EPEVTQTPSHQVTQMGQEVILRCVPISNHLYFYWYRQILGQKVEFLVSFYNNEISEKSEIFDDQFSVERPDGSNFTLKIRSTKLEDSAMYFCASSDGGSAKNIQYFGAGTRLSVL.

This clone is deemed medium-sized by its frequency. The read halts 3 residues ahead of the CDR3 end, with the missing end drawn from the germline J gene. V and J are TRBV7-8 and TRBJ2-3; TRBD1 aligns across 7 bases. The CDR3 runs 13 residues. V lost 5 bases to trimming and J lost 8 bases; unmatched junction nucleotides: 7. CDR1 and CDR2 from the germline V gene are SGHVS and FQNEAQ. CDR3 DNA (partial): TGTGCCAGCAGCCAACTACAGGGGTCTACG. It specifies CASSQLQGST. The full CDR3 reads CASSQLQGSTQYF.

About this clone itself: The read stops 3 residues short of the end of the CDR3; the missing end is completed from the germline J gene. The chain joins TRBV5-5 to TRBJ2-5; maybe TRBD2 (5 bases). Germline V gene sequence: CDR1 SGHKS, CDR2 YYEKEE (reference sequence). The ends were cut back, 0 bases at V and 0 bases at J, with 9 bases in the middle. The CDR3 loop spans 15 amino acids. Partial CDR3 DNA: TGTGCCAGCAGCTTGGGAGGGTACAACCAAGAGACC. Its translation: CASSLGGYNQET. The complete CDR3 sequence is CASSLGGYNQETQYF.

A note on this clone: The missing CDR3 end, 3 residues past where the read stops, is filled in from the germline J gene. The rearrangement links TRBV19 to TRBJ1-1; the match to TRBD1 covers 9 bases. Per the germline V gene, CDR1 is LNHDA and CDR2 is SQIVND (reference sequence). The CDR3 has 12 amino acids. Unmatched junction bases numbered 4, after V lost 9 bases and J lost 5 bases. CDR3 DNA (partial): TGTGCCAGCCGGGACAGGGTTACTGAA. Protein: CASRDRVTE. The entire CDR3 sequence reads CASRDRVTEAFF.

In the case of this clone: The CDR3 end falls 3 residues outside the read, so it is completed with the germline J gene. The chain has TRBV19 and TRBJ2-1; 8 bases fit TRBD2. Germline V gives CDR1 LNHDA, CDR2 SQIVND (reference sequence). V trimming: 3 bases; J trimming: 5 bases; junction bases outside the gene matches: 12. CDR3 length equals 17 residues. Incomplete CDR3 DNA: TGTGCCAGTAGTATCGAGCGGGGGCCATACCGGGACAATGAG. It specifies CASSIERGPYRDNE. The complete CDR3 reads CASSIERGPYRDNEQFF.

With regard to this clone: The read finishes 3 residues shy of the CDR3 end, and the germline J gene is used to complete it. The J gene is TRBJ1-1, the V gene TRBV6-1; tentative D call: TRBD1 (6 bases). V gave up 4 bases and J gave up 5 bases, with 14 bases separating them. The CDR3 extends over 14 amino acids. Germline V gene sequence: CDR1 MNHNS, CDR2 SASEGT. CDR3 residues: CASSGYRVGTEAFF. The part of the CDR3 DNA that was read is TGTGCCAGCAGTGGATACAGGGTGGGGACTGAA.

Concerning this clone: The read terminates 3 residues before the CDR3 end, so the remaining end is supplied by the germline J gene. The chain joins TRBV5-1 to TRBJ1-6; D is unclear. This CDR3 has 17 residues. The V end lost 1 base, the J end lost 4 bases, and 15 bases lay between the germline ends. In germline, CDR1 is SGHRS, CDR2 YFSETQ. The CDR3 DNA, read in part, is TGCGCCAGCAGCTTGCGGACTTCAAATCCTTATAATTCACCC. Amino acids: CASSLRTSNPYNSP. The whole CDR3 is CASSLRTSNPYNSPLHF.

The covered CDR3 bases are TGTGCCAGCAACCCCGACAGTAGCTATGGC. This encodes CASNPDSSYG. The whole CDR3 sequence reads CASNPDSSYGYTF. The chain is built from TRBV2 and TRBJ1-2; tentatively, D is TRBD1 (5 bases). The read ends 3 residues shy of where the CDR3 ends; the end is completed using the germline J gene. This CDR3 is built from 13 residues. With 7 bases removed from V and 4 bases from J, the gap between germline ends came to 13 bases. Germline lookup yields CDR1 SNHLY and CDR2 FYNNEI.

Concerning this clone itself: The read falls 3 residues short of the CDR3 end, and the missing part is taken from the germline J gene. The J gene is TRBJ1-6, the V gene TRBV5-5; 9 bases fit TRBD1. Germline V gene data show CDR1 as SGHKS and CDR2 as YYEKEE (reference sequence). This CDR3 is 13 amino acids long. CDR3 bases read: TGTGCCAGCAGTTCAGACAGGGGGATTCCC. As protein: CASSSDRGIP. The full CDR3 protein reads CASSSDRGIPLHF.

Points on this clone: From the germline J gene comes the end of the CDR3, since the read stops 3 residues before it. The chain links TRBV2 to TRBJ2-3; 8 bases fit TRBD1. There are 15 residues in the CDR3. Germline CDR1 is SNHLY and CDR2 is FYNNEI. The CDR3 bases that were read are TGTGCCAGCAGTCCTTCAGGACAGGGTGTCGAGCCG. Translated: CASSPSGQGVEP. The full CDR3 protein is CASSPSGQGVEPQYF. Together with reference TRBV2 and TRBJ2-3, the CDR3 gives the full variable domain: EPEVTQTPSHQVTQMGQEVILRCVPISNHLYFYWYRQILGQKVEFLVSFYNNEISEKSEIFDDQFSVERPDGSNFTLKIRSTKLEDSAMYFCASSPSGQGVEPQYFGPGTRLTVL.

A word on this clone: The observed sequence ends 3 residues before the CDR3 terminus, with the missing tail filled in from the germline J gene. The V gene is TRBV5-1, the J gene TRBJ2-5, with D possibly matching TRBD2 (5 bases). This CDR3 region has 16 residues. Trimming removed 1 base at V and 2 bases at J, with 15 bases between. CDR1 and CDR2 (germline): SGHRS, YFSETQ. The part of the CDR3 DNA that was read is TGCGCCAGCAGCTTGTCGGACTCACCATGGCAAGAGACC. Encoded protein: CASSLSDSPWQET. The full CDR3 protein is CASSLSDSPWQETQYF.

Remarks on this clone: The CDR3 goes on 3 residues after the read ends, and that part is filled in from the germline J gene. The chain carries TRBV29-1 and TRBJ1-1; D call uncertain. Germline CDR1 and CDR2: SQVTM and ANQGSEA. Trimming pared 5 bases from V and 2 bases from J, leaving 21 bases between. The CDR3 extends over 16 amino acids. The sequenced CDR3 bases are TGCAGCGTTTCCCTAACTATGCTGAATTACAACACTGAA. As protein: CSVSLTMLNYNTE. In full, the CDR3 reads CSVSLTMLNYNTEAFF.

Incomplete CDR3 DNA: TGTGCCATACACCCGGGGGGCGAG. This sequence encodes CAIHPGGE. The CDR3 reads in full as CAIHPGGEQYF. The chain has TRBV7-9 and TRBJ2-7; TRBD2 aligns across 7 bases. The CDR3 end lies 3 residues beyond the end of the read and is filled in from the germline J gene. The CDR3 consists of 11 residues. V lost 10 bases, J lost 6 bases, and 6 bases stayed unmatched. The germline CDR1 and CDR2 sequences are SEHNR and FQNEAQ (reference sequence).

Worth noting for this clone: The read terminates 3 residues ahead of where the CDR3 ends, so the germline J gene completes it. V usage is TRBV7-3 and J usage is TRBJ1-1; D is uncertain. Germline loops: CDR1 SGHTA, CDR2 FQGTGA. The V and J ends lost 5 bases and 1 base respectively, with 14 bases between them. The CDR3 runs to 15 residues. CDR3 DNA (partial): TGTGCCAGCAGCCCCCCTCGAACGGGGAACACTGAA. The encoded protein is CASSPPRTGNTE. The entire CDR3 is CASSPPRTGNTEAFF.